This T cell receptor beta chain was found in a study of cytomegalovirus exposure and HLA in healthy donors. Clones were read by immunoSEQ multiplex PCR, and TCRdb kept only the in-frame ones, dropping some. The table lists just under 65,000 clones, approximately 95% of them singletons. Trimming removed 5 bases at V and 7 bases at J, with 17 bases between. CDR3 length: 14 residues. Germline loops: CDR1 SEHNR, CDR2 FQNEAQ (reference sequence). General study findings and limits: Accounts indicate the classifier identified cytomegalovirus status with strong specificity and sensitivity.

Concerning this clone: Its specificity is unknown.

Sequencing was done on a sample of PBMCs. The receptor was isolated from a woman between 18 and 30 years old in good health and CMV-seropositive. This sequence joins TRBV7-9 and TRBJ2-5, with D possibly TRBD2 on 5 matching bases. The CDR3 reads CASSPTGVFGTQYF. The CDR3 coding sequence is TGTGCCAGCAGCCCGACCGGGGTGTTCGGGACCCAGTACTTC.